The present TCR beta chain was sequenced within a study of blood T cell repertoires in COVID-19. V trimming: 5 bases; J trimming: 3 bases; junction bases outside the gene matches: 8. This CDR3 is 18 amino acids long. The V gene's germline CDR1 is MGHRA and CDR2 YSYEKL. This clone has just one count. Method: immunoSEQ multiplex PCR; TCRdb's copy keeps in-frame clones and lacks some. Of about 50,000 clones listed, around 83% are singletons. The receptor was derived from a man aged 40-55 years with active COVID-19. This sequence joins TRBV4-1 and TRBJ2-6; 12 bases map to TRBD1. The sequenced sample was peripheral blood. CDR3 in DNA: TGCGCCAGCAGCATAACCGGGACAGGGGGCTTTGGGGCCAACGTCCTGACTTTC. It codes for CASSITGTGGFGANVLTF.